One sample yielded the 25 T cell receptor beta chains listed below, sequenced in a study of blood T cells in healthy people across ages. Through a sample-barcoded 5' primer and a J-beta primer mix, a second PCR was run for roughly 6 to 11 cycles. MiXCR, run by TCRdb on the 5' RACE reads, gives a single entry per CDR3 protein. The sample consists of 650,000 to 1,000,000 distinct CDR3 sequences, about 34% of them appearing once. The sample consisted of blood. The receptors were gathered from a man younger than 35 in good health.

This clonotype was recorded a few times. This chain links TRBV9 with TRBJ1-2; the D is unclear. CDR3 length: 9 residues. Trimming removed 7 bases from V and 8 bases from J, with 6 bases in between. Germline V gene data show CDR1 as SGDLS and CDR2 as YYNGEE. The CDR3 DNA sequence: TGTGCCAGCGGAGACGGCTACACCTTC. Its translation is CASGDGYTF.

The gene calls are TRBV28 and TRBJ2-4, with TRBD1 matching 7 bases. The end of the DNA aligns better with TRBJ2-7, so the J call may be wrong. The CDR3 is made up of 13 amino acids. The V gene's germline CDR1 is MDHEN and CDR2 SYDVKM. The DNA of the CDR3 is TGTGCCAGCAGTATAATACAGGGGACCGAGCAGTACTTC. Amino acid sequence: CASSIIQGTEQYF.

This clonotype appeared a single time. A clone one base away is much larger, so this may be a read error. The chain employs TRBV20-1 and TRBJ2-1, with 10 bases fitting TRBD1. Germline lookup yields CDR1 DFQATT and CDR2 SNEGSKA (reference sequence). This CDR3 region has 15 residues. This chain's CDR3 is CGASSTGGEYNEQFF. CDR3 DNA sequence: TGCGGTGCTTCTTCGACAGGGGGCGAATACAATGAGCAGTTCTTC.

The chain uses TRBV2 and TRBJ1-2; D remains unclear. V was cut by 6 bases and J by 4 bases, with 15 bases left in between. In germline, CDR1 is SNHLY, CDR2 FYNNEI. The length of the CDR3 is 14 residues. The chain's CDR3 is CASRYQDGPYGYTF. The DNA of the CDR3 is TGTGCCAGCAGGTACCAGGACGGACCCTATGGCTACACCTTC.

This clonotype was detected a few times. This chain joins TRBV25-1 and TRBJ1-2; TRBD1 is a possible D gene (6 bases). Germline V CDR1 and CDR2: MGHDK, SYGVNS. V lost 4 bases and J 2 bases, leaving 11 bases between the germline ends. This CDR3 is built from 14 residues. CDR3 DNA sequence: TGTGCCAGCAGTGCCACAGGGATAAACTATGGCTACACCTTC. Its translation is CASSATGINYGYTF.

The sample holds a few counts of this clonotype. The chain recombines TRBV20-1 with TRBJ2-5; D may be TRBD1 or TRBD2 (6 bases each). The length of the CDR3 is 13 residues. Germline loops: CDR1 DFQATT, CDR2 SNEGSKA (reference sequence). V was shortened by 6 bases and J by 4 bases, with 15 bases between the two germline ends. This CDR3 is CSAGQRGRETQYF. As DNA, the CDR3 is TGCAGTGCGGGACAACGGGGGAGAGAGACCCAGTACTTC.

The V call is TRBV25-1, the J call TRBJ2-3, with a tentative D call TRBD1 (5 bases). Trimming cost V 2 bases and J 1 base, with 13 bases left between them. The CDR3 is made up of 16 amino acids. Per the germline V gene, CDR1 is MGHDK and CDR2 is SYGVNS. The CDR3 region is CASSEMRPRGTDTQYF. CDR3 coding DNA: TGTGCCAGCAGTGAAATGCGTCCCAGGGGCACAGATACGCAGTATTTT.

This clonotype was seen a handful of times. CDR3 sequence (DNA): TGCGCCAGCAGGTCGGACTATACTGAAGCTTTCTTT. It specifies CASRSDYTEAFF. The chain recombines TRBV5-1 with TRBJ1-1, with D unresolved. The CDR3 sequence is 12 residues long. Germline V gives CDR1 SGHRS, CDR2 YFSETQ. V dropped 5 bases and J dropped 5 bases, with 10 bases sitting between them.

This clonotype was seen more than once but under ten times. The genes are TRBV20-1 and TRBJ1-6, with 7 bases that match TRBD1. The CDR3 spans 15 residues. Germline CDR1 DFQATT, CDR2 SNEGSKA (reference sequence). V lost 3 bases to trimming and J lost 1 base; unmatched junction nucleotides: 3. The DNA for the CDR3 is TGCAGTGCTAGCAGGGGGGGTTCCTATAATTCACCCCTCCACTTT. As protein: CSASRGGSYNSPLHF.

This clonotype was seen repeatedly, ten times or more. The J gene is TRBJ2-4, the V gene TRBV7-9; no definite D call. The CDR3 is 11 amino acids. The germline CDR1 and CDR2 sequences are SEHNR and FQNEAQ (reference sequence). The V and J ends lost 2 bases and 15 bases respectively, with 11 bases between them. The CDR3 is CASSLQSNLYF. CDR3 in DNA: TGTGCCAGCAGCTTACAGTCCAATTTGTACTTC.

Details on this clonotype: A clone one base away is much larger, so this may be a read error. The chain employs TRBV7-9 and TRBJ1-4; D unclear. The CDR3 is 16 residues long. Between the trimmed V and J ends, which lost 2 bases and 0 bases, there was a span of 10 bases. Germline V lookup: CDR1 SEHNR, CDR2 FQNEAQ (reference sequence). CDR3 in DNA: TGTGCCAGCAGCTTATTCGGGGTTGCAACTAATGAAAAACTGTTTTTT. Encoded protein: CASSLFGVATNEKLFF.

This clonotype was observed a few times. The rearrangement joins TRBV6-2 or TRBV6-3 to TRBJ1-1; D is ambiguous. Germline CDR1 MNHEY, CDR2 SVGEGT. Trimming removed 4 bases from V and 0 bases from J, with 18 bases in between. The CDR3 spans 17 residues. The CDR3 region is CASSSRASVRVNTEAFF. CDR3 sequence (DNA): TGTGCCAGCAGTTCCCGGGCCTCAGTCCGGGTGAACACTGAAGCTTTCTTT.

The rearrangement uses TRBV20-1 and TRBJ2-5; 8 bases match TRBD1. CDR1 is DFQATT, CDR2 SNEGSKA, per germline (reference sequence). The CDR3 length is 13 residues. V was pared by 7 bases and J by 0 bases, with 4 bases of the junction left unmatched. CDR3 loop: CSGRQGYQETQYF. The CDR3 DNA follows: TGCAGTGGCAGACAGGGGTACCAAGAGACCCAGTACTTC.

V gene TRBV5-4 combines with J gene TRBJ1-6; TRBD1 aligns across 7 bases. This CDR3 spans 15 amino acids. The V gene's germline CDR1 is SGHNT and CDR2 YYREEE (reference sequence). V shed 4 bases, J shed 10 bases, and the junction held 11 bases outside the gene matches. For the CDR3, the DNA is TGTGCCAGCAGCCCAGGGACAGTATCTAACTCACCCCTCCACTTT. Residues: CASSPGTVSNSPLHF.

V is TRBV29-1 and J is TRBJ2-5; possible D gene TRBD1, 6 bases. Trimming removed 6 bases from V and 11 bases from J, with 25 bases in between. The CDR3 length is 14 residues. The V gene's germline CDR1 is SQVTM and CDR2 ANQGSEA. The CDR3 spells CSVETGNRGNEQYF. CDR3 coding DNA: TGCAGCGTGGAAACAGGGAATCGGGGCAATGAGCAGTACTTC.

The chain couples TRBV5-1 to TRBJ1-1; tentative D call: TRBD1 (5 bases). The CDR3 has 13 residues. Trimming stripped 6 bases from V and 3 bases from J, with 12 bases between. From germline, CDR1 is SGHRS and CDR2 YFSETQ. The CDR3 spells CASTRGSDTEAFF. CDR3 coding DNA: TGCGCCAGCACCCGGGGGAGCGACACTGAAGCTTTCTTT.

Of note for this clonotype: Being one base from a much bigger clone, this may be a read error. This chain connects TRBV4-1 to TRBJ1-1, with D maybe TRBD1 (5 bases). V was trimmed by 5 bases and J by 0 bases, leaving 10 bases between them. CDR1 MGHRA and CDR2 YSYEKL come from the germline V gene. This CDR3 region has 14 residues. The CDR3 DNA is TGCGCCAGCAGCGCGACAGTCATGAACACTGAAGCTTTCTTT. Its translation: CASSATVMNTEAFF.

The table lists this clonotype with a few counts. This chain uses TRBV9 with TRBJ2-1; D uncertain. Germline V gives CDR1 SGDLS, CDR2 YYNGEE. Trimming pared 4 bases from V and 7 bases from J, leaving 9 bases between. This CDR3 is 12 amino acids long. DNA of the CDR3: TGTGCCAGCAGCCCCAGTTGGAATGAGCAGTTCTTC. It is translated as CASSPSWNEQFF.

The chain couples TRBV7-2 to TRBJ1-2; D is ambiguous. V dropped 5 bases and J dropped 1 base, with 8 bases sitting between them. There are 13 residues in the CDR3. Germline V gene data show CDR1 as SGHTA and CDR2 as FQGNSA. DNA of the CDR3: TGTGCCAGCAGCCCCCCAGATAACTATGGCTACACCTTC. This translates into CASSPPDNYGYTF.

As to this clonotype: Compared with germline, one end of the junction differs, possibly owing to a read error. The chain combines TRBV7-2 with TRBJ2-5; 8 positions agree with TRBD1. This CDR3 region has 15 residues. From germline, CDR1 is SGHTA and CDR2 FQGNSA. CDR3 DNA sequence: TGTGCCAACAGCTTACCTCCAGGGGGCGGGGAGACCCAGTACTTC. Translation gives CANSLPPGGGETQYF. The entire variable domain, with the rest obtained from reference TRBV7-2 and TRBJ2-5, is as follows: GAGVSQSPSNKVTEKGKDVELRCDPISGHTALYWYRQSLGQGLEFLIYFQGNSAPDKSGLPSDRFSAERTGGSVSTLTIQRTQQEDSAVYLCANSLPPGGGETQYFGPGTRLLVL.

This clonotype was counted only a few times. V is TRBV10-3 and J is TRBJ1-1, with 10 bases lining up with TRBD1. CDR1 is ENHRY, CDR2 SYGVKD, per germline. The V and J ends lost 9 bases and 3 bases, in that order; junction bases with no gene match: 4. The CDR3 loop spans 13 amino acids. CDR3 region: CAMGQGSDTEAFF. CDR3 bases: TGTGCCATGGGACAGGGGAGCGACACTGAAGCTTTCTTT.

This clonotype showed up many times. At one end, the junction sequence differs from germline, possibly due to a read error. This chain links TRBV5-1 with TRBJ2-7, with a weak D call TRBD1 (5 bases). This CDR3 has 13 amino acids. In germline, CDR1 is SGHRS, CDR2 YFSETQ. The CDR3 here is CASSLGQGNEQYF. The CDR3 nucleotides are TGTGCCAGCAGCTTAGGGCAGGGAAACGAGCAGTACTTC. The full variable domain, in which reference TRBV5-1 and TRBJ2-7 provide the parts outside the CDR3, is KAGVTQTPRYLIKTRGQQVTLSCSPISGHRSVSWYQQTPGQGLQFLFEYFSETQRNKGNFPGRFSGRQFSNSRSEMNVSTLELGDSALYLCASSLGQGNEQYFGPGTRLTVT.

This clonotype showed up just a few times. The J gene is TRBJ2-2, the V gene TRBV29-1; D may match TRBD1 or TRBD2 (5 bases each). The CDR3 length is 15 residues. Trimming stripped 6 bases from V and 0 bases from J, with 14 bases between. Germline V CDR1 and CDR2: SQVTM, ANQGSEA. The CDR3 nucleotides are TGCAGCGTCGACTTACAGGACTCGAACACCGGGGAGCTGTTTTTT. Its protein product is CSVDLQDSNTGELFF.

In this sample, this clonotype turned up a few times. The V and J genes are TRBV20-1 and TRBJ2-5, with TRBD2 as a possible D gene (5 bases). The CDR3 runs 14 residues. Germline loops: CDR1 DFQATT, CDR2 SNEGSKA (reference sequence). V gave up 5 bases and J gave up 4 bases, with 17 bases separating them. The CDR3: CSAGQLERGETQYF. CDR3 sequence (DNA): TGCAGTGCTGGGCAACTAGAACGAGGAGAGACCCAGTACTTC.

The CDR3, as DNA: TGCAGTGCTAGAAGGGTTTTTGATTCACCCCTCCACTTT. Translation gives CSARRVFDSPLHF. This chain connects TRBV20-1 to TRBJ1-6; D is unresolved. Germline loops: CDR1 DFQATT, CDR2 SNEGSKA (reference sequence). The CDR3 runs to 13 residues. V was clipped by 2 bases and J by 8 bases, with 10 bases between them.